This TCR beta chain comes out of a study of T cell responses to AZD1222 COVID-19 vaccine. The CDR3 runs to 18 residues. From germline, CDR1 is SNHLY and CDR2 FYNNEI. Unmatched junction bases numbered 19, after V lost 2 bases and J lost 8 bases. Profiled with immunoSEQ multiplex PCR; TCRdb holds only in-frame clones, not every one. Of 150,000 to 200,000 clones listed, around 90% were seen once; the top ten hold roughly 1.7%. This clone was detected once. This TCR derives from an adult in good health. This chain links TRBV2 with TRBJ1-2, with 8 bases fitting TRBD1. The sequenced sample was peripheral blood, obtained on day 0 of AZD1222 vaccination. DNA of the CDR3: TGTGCCAGCAGTGAAAGGACAGGGAGAGGGGATATACATAGCGGCTACACCTTC. Translating gives CASSERTGRGDIHSGYTF.